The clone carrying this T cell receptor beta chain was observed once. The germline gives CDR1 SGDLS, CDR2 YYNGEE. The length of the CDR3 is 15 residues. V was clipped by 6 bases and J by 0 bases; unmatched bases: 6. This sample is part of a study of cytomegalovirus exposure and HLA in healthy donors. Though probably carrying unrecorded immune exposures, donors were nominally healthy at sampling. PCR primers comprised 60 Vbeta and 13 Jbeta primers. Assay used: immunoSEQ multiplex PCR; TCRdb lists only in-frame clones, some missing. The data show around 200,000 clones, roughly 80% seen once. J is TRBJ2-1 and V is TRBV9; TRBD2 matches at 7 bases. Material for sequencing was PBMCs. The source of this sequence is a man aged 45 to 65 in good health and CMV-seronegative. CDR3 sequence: CASTVGGSSYNEQFF. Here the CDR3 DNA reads TGTGCCAGCACCGTGGGGGGGAGCTCCTACAATGAGCAGTTCTTC.